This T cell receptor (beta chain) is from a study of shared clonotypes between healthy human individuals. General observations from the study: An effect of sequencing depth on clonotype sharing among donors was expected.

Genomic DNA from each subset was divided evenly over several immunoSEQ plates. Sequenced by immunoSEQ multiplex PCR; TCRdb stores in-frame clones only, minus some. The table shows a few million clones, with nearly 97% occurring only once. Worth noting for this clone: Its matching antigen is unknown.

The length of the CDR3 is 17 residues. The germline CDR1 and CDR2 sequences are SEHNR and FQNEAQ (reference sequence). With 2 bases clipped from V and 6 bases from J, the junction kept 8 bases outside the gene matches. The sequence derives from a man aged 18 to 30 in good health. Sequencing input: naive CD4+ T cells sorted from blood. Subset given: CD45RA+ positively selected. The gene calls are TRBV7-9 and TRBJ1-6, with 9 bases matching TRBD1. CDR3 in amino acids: CASSLIGRQGVNSPLHF. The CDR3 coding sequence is TGTGCCAGCAGCTTAATAGGAAGACAGGGGGTTAATTCACCCCTCCACTTT.